This section outlines one T cell receptor beta chain sequence together with its context. These data are taken from a study of blood T cell repertoires in COVID-19. Study-level background: Sources were T cells, B-cell-depleted T cells, or PBMCs; the material itself was cDNA or gDNA.

Those who participated ranged in age from about 18 to 89 years and resided in about two dozen US areas. The method was immunoSEQ multiplex PCR; TCRdb's version includes in-frame clones alone and lacks a portion of them. The sample has 450,000 to 600,000 clones; 87% are singletons. The clonotype comes from a woman aged 18-29 years who had recovered from COVID-19. Sequencing was done on a sample of PBMCs or T cells enriched from blood (not recorded which).

The CDR3 DNA sequence: TGTGCCAGCAGCTTAGTGGGAGGTACGCAGTATTTT. It is translated as CASSLVGGTQYF. This chain uses TRBV11-3 with TRBJ2-3, with a weak D call TRBD2 (6 bases). CDR3 length equals 12 residues. V was cut by 1 base and J by 8 bases, with 7 bases left in between. In germline, CDR1 is SGHNT, CDR2 YENEEA.